A selection of T cell receptor beta chains follows, all from one sample in a study of blood T cell repertoires in COVID-19. Here immunoSEQ multiplex PCR was the method, and the copy in TCRdb shows in-frame clones only, minus some. The sample contains under 300,000 clones, just under 85% of which appear only once. The sample consisted of peripheral blood. Every receptor here comes from an older woman with active or convalescent COVID-19. CDR3s include the opening cysteine and the closing phenylalanine or tryptophan. D genes are given only for firm matches. Size is omitted from some rows. Given values are once, few, many or a class for expanded clones.

size | J | D | V | DNA | CDR3
NA | TRBJ2-3 | NA | TRBV11-2 | TGTGCCAGCAGCTTAGGGTACGGCTTGGGGGGGTATTTT | CASSLGYGLGGYF
NA | TRBJ1-1 | TRBD1 | TRBV6-5 | TGTGCCAGCACCACAAACAGGGGCACTGAAGCTTTCTTT | CASTTNRGTEAFF
NA | TRBJ2-5 | NA | TRBV7-9 | TGTGCCAGCAGCCGACCCGGGGGAGAGACCCAGTACTTC | CASSRPGGETQYF
NA | TRBJ1-1 | NA | TRBV18 | TGTGCCAGCTCACCACCGGACTTGTCTGAAGCTTTCTTT | CASSPPDLSEAFF
NA | TRBJ2-3 | NA | TRBV2 | TGTGCCAGCAGCTGGACAGAAGACACAGATACGCAGTATTTT | CASSWTEDTDTQYF
NA | TRBJ2-7 | TRBD2 | TRBV10-2 | TGCGCCAGCTCCCGGACTAGCGGGTTAGGACTCGAGCAGTACTTC | CASSRTSGLGLEQYF
NA | TRBJ2-3 | NA | TRBV2 | TGTGCCAGCAGTGAAGAGGGAACTAGCCGGGATACGCAGTATTTT | CASSEEGTSRDTQYF
NA | TRBJ2-7 | NA | TRBV30 | TGTGCCTGGAGCGCAGGGCCCGGGACACAGCAGTACTTC | CAWSAGPGTQQYF
NA | TRBJ2-7 | NA | TRBV5-1 | TGCGCCAGCAGCTTGGCAGGGGCGGCCTACGAGCAGTACTTC | CASSLAGAAYEQYF
NA | TRBJ2-2 | NA | TRBV12-2 | TGTGCAAGTCGATCAGGACAGGGGTGGACCGGGGAGCTGTTTTTT | CASRSGQGWTGELFF
few | TRBJ2-7 | TRBD2 | TRBV3-1/TRBV3-2 | TGTGCCAGCAGCCAAGGACTAGCCCAATTCTACGAGCAGTACTTC | CASSQGLAQFYEQYF
NA | TRBJ1-6 | TRBD1 | TRBV7-2 | TGTGCCAGCAGCTCACAGGGGGCCCCAAATTCACCCCTCCACTTT | CASSSQGAPNSPLHF
NA | TRBJ2-2 | TRBD1 | TRBV7-9 | TGTGCCAGCAGCCACACAGGGGGCAGAACGAACACCGGGGAGCTGTTTTTT | CASSHTGGRTNTGELFF
NA | TRBJ1-6 | TRBD1 | TRBV9 | TGTGCCAGCAGCGCTTCCGGGACAGGGGGCTTCCCGTTGTATTCACCCCTCCACTTT | CASSASGTGGFPLYSPLHF
NA | TRBJ1-1 | NA | TRBV27 | TGTGCCAGCAGCCCAAGTGAGGGTGGGTACACTGAAGCTTTCTTT | CASSPSEGGYTEAFF
NA | TRBJ1-3 | NA | TRBV12-3/TRBV12-4 | TGTGCCACCAGGCTTTGGCAGGGAAACACCATATATTTT | CATRLWQGNTIYF
NA | TRBJ2-2 | NA | TRBV5-1 | TGCGCCAGCAGCTTGGAGCGGCCCGGGGCTAGCGAATACACCGGGGAGCTGTTTTTT | CASSLERPGASEYTGELFF
NA | TRBJ2-1 | TRBD2 | TRBV5-1 | TGCGCCAGCAGCGCTAGCGGAGGAAGTTACAATGAGCAGTTCTTC | CASSASGGSYNEQFF
NA | TRBJ1-1 | NA | TRBV29-1 | TGCAGCGTTGGATCCCCCGGCGCAGGGTTGAACACTGAAGCTTTCTTT | CSVGSPGAGLNTEAFF
NA | TRBJ2-5 | NA | TRBV2 | TGTGCCAGCACAAGAGGACTGCAAGAGACCCAGTACTTC | CASTRGLQETQYF
NA | TRBJ1-1 | TRBD1 | TRBV30 | TGTGCCTGGGGGGACAGGGAAACTGAAGCTTTCTTT | CAWGDRETEAFF
NA | TRBJ1-3 | NA | TRBV7-3 | TGTGCCAGCAGCTCCGGGACTGCGGGATATTTT | CASSSGTAGYF
NA | TRBJ1-4 | TRBD1 | TRBV23-1 | TGCGCCAGCAGTCATCCAGGACAGGGACGGGTTAATGAAAAACTGTTTTTT | CASSHPGQGRVNEKLFF
NA | TRBJ1-1 | NA | TRBV5-1 | TGCGCCAGCAGCTTGGATGGGGGCAATACTAACACTGAAGCTTTCTTT | CASSLDGGNTNTEAFF
NA | TRBJ2-5 | TRBD2 | TRBV18 | TGTGCCAGCTCACCACGAGCGGGGGGCCAAGAGACCCAGTACTTC | CASSPRAGGQETQYF